This TCR beta chain was recorded in a study of molecular identifiers for immune sequencing clone quantification. This clonotype was counted ten times or more. In TCRdb, the PCR reads were re-called with MiXCR into one record per CDR3 protein. The table shows hundreds of thousands of distinct CDR3 sequences, with 25% occurring only once. Sorting was used to obtain naive CD8 T cells (CD8+CD4-CCR7+CD45RA+). Trimming took off 5 bases at V and 1 base at J, with 3 bases between the two ends. The CDR3 is made up of 13 amino acids. The germline V gene has CDR1 MNHEY and CDR2 SMNVEV (reference sequence). The clonotype originates from a human donor in good health. Some libraries in this study had Jurkat cell RNA spiked in. V and J are TRBV27 and TRBJ2-6; D not resolved. Sequenced input: naive CD8+ T cells from blood, with Jurkat cell RNA spiked in. The sample's subset: FACS-sorted CD8+CD4-CCR7+CD45RA+ naive T cells. The CDR3 sequence: CASSISGANVLTF. CDR3 bases: TGTGCCAGCAGTATTTCTGGGGCCAACGTCCTGACTTTC.